This T cell receptor (beta chain) was identified during a study of blood T cells in healthy people across ages (dated by TCRdb to between 2014 and 2017). Context from the whole study: In model experiments, template switching captured about one uniquely barcoded TCR beta cDNA molecule for every two T cells. To track age-related changes in TCR beta repertoire diversity, the study relied on deep sequencing normalized with unique cDNA molecular identifiers. Four age groups were formed from the donors: young (average roughly 15 years), middle-aged (around 40), aged (around 68) and long-lived (about 80). To avoid experimental bias, donors of different ages were spread randomly across the sequencing lanes. Using the same blood draw, the study looked at two additional independent replicas of 1 million unique cDNA reads for two donors, one aged 18 to 29 and the other aged 80 or older.

Libraries came from 5' RACE. Sequenced on an Illumina HiSeq 2500. A second 7 to 11 cycle PCR used a sample-barcoded 5' primer and a J-beta primer mix. Each TCR beta cDNA molecule received a unique molecular identifier from a template-switch 5' adaptor carrying 12 random nucleotides. At least 2.5 million CDR3-containing paired-end reads were obtained from each sample. The Mint cDNA synthesis kit, primed by a TRBC-specific oligonucleotide, was used to synthesize first-strand cDNA from all RNA. All cDNA was treated with uracil-DNA glycosylase and then went through a first 18-cycle PCR with the universal primers M1SS and BC2_uni_R. As for the original processing: For normalization, 1 million high-quality reads were randomly selected from each sample, with every read carrying a distinct molecular identifier. Instead of being binned into consensus sequences, reads with shared molecular identifiers were discarded. MiTCR, run with a Q25 quality threshold and the strictest error-elimination algorithm, handled CDR3 identification, clonotype clustering and error correction. Lower-bound total TCR beta diversity was estimated with a nonparametric unseen species model using Euler transformation. TCRdb passed the public sequencing reads through fastp at Q25 and MiXCR, retaining productive beta sequences. Here each entry gathers all rows of one CDR3 protein and keeps the most common genes and DNA. Clone size and V and J calls follow TCRdb, not the original study. This sample holds more than 550,000 distinct CDR3 sequences; about 20% were observed only once. The ten largest account for about 20% of the sample.

Broader findings and caveats from the paper: Because the CMV infection status of the donors was unknown, age-related changes in expanded clonotypes may potentially have been confounded. There was a strong correlation between observed TCR beta diversity and the percentage of naive T cells measured by flow cytometry. Bulk unsorted PBMC profiling prevented conclusive comparison of naive and antigen-experienced compartments. Compared with the aged group, the long-lived group had more naive CD4+ T cells, fewer expanded clones and increased TCR diversity, suggesting age selection. Estimates of total diversity from one million sequenced T cells were regarded as lower bounds and underestimates. Observed TCR beta diversity per million T cells fell roughly linearly with age, and a significant reduction was already apparent by age around 40.

Turning to this clonotype: Its antigen remains unidentified. Per-base quality was not reported, and no clone a single base away is much larger than it.

The approximately 39 donors, aged roughly 6 to 95 years, were systemically healthy Caucasian individuals from Russia. Each donor gave 9.5 to 10 milliliters of peripheral blood, drawn into EDTA-treated Vacutainer tubes. PBMCs were isolated by Ficoll-Paque density-gradient centrifugation, with at least 7 million obtained per sample. Trizol reagent was used to extract total RNA from the PBMCs, yielding at least 6 micrograms per sample. The percentages of naive CD45RAhigh/CD27high T cells were determined by flow cytometry on a PBMC aliquot from every donor. CDR1 and CDR2 were assigned from the germline V gene as KGHSH and LQKENI. The CDR3 holds 17 amino acids from the cysteine to the phenylalanine. Only the CDR3 portion is preserved as DNA: 51 bases, with reading frame beginning at the first base.

The TCR comes from a man between 65 and 85 years old in good health. Recombination joined TRBV18 with TRBJ2-7; 9 bases in the middle match TRBD1. Near its end, the DNA agrees better with TRBJ2-1, so the J call may be wrong. The material sequenced was blood. The CDR3 protein sequence reads: CASSPLILGQGGNEQFF. The DNA reads as follows: TGTGCCAGCTCACCACTCATCCTGGGACAGGGTGGGAATGAGCAGTTCTTC.